This section outlines one T cell receptor beta chain sequence together with its context. The antigen remains undetermined. The source of the sample is a study of cytomegalovirus exposure and HLA in healthy donors. At sampling all donors were nominally healthy, likely with unrecorded immune exposures. The CDR3 loop spans 14 amino acids. Trimming removed 1 base from V and 4 bases from J, with 8 bases in between. The germline V gene encodes CDR1 SEHNR and CDR2 FQNEAQ (reference sequence). The PCR made use of 60 Vbeta and 13 Jbeta primers. Sequenced by immunoSEQ multiplex PCR; TCRdb stores in-frame clones only, minus some. The table has 150,000 to 200,000 clones, roughly 80% seen once. General observations from the study: Later analysis reportedly placed an Asian-associated ancestry cluster below the roughly 700-donor mean in N-insertions.

Sequencing input: PBMCs. V usage is TRBV7-9 and J usage is TRBJ1-5; weak D call: TRBD1 (5 bases). The origin of this receptor is a human donor in good health. Here the CDR3 DNA reads TGTGCCAGCAGCTTAGGGGCAGGGAATCAGCCCCAGCATTTT. Translating gives CASSLGAGNQPQHF.